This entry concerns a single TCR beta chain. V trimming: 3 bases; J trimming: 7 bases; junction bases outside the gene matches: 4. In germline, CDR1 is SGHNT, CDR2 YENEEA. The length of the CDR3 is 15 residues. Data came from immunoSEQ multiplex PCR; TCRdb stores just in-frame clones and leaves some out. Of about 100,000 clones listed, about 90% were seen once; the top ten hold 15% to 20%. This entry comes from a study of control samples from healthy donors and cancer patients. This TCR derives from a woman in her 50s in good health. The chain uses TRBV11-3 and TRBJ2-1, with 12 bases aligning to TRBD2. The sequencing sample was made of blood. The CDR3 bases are TGTGCCAGCAGCTTTTCACTAGCGGGAGGTAATGAGCAGTTCTTC. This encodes CASSFSLAGGNEQFF.